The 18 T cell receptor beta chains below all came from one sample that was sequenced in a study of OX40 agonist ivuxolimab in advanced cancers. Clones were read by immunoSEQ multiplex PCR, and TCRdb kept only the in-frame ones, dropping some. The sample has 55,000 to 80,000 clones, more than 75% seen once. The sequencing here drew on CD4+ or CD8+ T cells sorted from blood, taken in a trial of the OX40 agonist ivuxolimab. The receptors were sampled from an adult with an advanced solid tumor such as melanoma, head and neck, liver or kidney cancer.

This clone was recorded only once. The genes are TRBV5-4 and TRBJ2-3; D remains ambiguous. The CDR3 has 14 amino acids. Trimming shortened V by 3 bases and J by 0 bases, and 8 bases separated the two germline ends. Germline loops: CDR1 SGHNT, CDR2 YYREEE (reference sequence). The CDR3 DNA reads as TGTGCCAGCAGCTCTGGTCTTAGCACAGATACGCAGTATTTT. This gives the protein CASSSGLSTDTQYF.

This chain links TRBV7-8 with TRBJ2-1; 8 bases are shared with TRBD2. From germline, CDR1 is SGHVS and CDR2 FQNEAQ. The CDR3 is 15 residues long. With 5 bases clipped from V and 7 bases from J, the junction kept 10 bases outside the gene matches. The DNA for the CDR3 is TGTGCCAGCAGCGTCCGGGAGGGAGCGGGAAATGAGCAGTTCTTC. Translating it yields CASSVREGAGNEQFF. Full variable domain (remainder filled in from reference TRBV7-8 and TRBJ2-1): GAGVSQSPRYKVAKRGQDVALRCDPISGHVSLFWYQQALGQGPEFLTYFQNEAQLDKSGLPSDRFFAERPEGSVSTLKIQRTQQEDSAVYLCASSVREGAGNEQFFGPGTRLTVL.

The CDR3 is CASTRDQGGNQPQHF. For the CDR3, the DNA is TGTGCCAGCACCCGGGATCAGGGTGGCAATCAGCCCCAGCATTTT. The V gene is TRBV2, the J gene TRBJ1-5; weak D call: TRBD1 (5 bases). The CDR3 runs to 15 residues. Trimming removed 7 bases at V and 2 bases at J, with 15 bases between. CDR1 and CDR2 from the germline V gene are SNHLY and FYNNEI.

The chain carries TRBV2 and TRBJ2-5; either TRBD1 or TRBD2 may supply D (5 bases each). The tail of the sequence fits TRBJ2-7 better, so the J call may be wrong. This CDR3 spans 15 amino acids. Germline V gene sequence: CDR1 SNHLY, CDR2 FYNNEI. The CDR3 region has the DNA TGTGCCAGCAGTCGGGACGGTGCTTCGGTCTACGAGCAGTACTTC. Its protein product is CASSRDGASVYEQYF.

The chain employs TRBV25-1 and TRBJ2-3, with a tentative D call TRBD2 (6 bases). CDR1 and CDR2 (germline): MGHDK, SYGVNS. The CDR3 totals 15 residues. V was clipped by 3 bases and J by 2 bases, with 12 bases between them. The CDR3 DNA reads TGTGCCAGCAGTGACCTGGGACTGTACACAGATACGCAGTATTTT. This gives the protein CASSDLGLYTDTQYF.

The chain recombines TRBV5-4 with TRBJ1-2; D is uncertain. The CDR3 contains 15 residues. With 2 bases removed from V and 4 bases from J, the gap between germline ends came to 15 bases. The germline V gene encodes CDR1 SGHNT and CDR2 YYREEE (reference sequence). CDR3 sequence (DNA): TGTGCCAGCAGCTTAATTGATCGAGGACTCTATGGCTACACCTTC. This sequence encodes CASSLIDRGLYGYTF.

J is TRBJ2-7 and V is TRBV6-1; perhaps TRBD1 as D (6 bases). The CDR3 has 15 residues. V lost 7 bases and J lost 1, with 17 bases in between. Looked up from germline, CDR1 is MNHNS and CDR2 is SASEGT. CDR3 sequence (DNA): TGTGCCAGCACCACACCGGGACACGGTTCCTACGAGCAGTACTTC. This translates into CASTTPGHGSYEQYF.

The CDR3 loop is CASSDRVYNSPLHF. CDR3 nucleotide sequence: TGTGCCAGCAGTGACAGAGTCTATAATTCACCCCTCCACTTT. The V call is TRBV6-1, the J call TRBJ1-6; D gene uncertain. This CDR3 is built from 14 residues. Trimming removed 3 bases at V and 3 bases at J, with 6 bases between. The V gene's germline CDR1 is MNHNS and CDR2 SASEGT.

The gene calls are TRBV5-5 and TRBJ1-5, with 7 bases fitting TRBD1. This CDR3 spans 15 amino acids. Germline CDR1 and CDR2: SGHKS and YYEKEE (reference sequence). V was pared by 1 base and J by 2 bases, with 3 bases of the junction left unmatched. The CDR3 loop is CASSLLGGGNQPQHF. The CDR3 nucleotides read TGTGCCAGCAGCTTGTTAGGGGGCGGCAATCAGCCCCAGCATTTT.

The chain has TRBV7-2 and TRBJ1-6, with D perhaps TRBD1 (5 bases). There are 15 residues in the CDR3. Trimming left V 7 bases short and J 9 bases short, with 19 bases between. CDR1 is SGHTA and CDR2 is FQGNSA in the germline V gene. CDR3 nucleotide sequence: TGTGCCAGCACCCCAGGGCAGGGCAACAGTTCACCCCTCCACTTT. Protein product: CASTPGQGNSSPLHF.

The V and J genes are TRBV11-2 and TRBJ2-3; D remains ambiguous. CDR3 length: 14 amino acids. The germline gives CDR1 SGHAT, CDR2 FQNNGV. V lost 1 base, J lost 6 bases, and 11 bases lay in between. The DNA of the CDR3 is TGTGCCAGCAGCTTAGGGGTGGGGTATGATACGCAGTATTTT. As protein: CASSLGVGYDTQYF.

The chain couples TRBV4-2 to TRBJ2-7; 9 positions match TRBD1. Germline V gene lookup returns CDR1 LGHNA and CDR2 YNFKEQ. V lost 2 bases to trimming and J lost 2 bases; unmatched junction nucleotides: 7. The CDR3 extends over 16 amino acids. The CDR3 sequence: CASSQTGGRSPYEQYF. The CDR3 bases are TGTGCCAGCAGCCAAACAGGGGGCAGATCCCCCTACGAGCAGTACTTC.

The CDR3 protein is CASSYLDRSDSPLHF. The DNA of the CDR3 is TGTGCCAGCAGCTACCTAGACAGGAGTGATTCACCCCTCCACTTT. This chain uses TRBV5-6 with TRBJ1-6; TRBD1 is a possible D gene (6 bases). Per the germline V gene, CDR1 is SGHDT and CDR2 is YYEEEE. With 3 bases removed from V and 8 bases from J, the gap between germline ends came to 15 bases. This CDR3 contains 15 residues. Full variable domain (missing parts from reference TRBV5-6 and TRBJ1-6): DAGVTQSPTHLIKTRGQQVTLRCSPKSGHDTVSWYQQALGQGPQFIFQYYEEEERQRGNFPDRFSGHQFPNYSSELNVNALLLGDSALYLCASSYLDRSDSPLHFGNGTRLTVT.

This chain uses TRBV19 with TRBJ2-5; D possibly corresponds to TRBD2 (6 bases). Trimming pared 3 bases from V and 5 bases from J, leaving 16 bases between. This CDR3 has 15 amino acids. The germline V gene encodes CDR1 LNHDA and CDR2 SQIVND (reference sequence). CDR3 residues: CASSISAGRWETQYF. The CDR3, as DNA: TGTGCCAGTAGTATTTCGGCAGGGAGGTGGGAGACCCAGTACTTC.

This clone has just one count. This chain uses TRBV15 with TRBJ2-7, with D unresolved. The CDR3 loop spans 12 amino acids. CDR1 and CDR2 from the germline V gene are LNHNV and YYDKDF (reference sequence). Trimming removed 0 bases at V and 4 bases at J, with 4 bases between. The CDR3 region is CATSRDLYEQYF. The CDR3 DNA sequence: TGTGCCACCAGCAGAGATTTATACGAGCAGTACTTC.

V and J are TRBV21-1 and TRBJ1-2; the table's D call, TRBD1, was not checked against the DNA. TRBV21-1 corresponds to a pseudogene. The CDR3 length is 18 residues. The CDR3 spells CASSKSFTFRDRDYGYTF. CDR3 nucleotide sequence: TGTGCCAGCAGCAAATCGTTTACCTTCCGGGACAGGGACTATGGCTACACCTTC.

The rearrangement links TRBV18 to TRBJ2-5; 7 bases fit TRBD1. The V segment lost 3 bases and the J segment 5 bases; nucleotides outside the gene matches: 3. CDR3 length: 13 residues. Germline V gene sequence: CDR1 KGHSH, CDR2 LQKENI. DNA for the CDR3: TGTGCCAGCTCACCGACAGGGTCGGAGACCCAGTACTTC. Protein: CASSPTGSETQYF.

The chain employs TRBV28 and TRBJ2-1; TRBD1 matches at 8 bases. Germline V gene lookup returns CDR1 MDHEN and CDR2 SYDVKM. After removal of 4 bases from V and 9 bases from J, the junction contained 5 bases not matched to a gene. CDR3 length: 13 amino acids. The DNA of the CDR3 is TGTGCCAGCAGTTCCCCTGACAGGGGTGAGCAGTTCTTC. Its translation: CASSSPDRGEQFF.